This T cell receptor (beta chain) was sequenced during a study of blood T cell repertoires in COVID-19. Germline V gene data show CDR1 as LNHNV and CDR2 as YYDKDF (reference sequence). There are 14 residues in the CDR3. V was trimmed by 3 bases and J by 0 bases, leaving 9 bases between them. In the source study's methods: By means of reference gene primer amplification, nucleated cell counts were estimated. Only in-frame clones appear in the TCRdb table, and some are missing; sequencing was by immunoSEQ multiplex PCR. V, J and clone size reflect that table, while D and trimming were determined from the DNA. Among under 150,000 clones listed, 60% to 85% were seen once. This clone was seen just once.

This TCR came from a man at least 80 years old with acute or convalescent COVID-19. The sequenced material came from peripheral blood. The genes are TRBV15 and TRBJ2-7; D ambiguous. The CDR3 region has the DNA TGTGCCACCAGCAGTTTATACAGCTCCTACGAGCAGTACTTC. This encodes CATSSLYSSYEQYF.